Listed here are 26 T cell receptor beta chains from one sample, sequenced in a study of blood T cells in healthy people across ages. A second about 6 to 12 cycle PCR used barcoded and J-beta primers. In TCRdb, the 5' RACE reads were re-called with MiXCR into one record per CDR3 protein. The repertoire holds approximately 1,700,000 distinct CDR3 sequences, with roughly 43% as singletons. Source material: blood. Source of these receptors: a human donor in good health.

The chain's CDR3 is CASRGGMEAFF. CDR3 nucleotides: TGTGCCAGCCGGGGGGGGATGGAAGCTTTCTTT. This chain joins TRBV6-6 and TRBJ1-1, with a possible D match to TRBD1 (5 bases). V was cut by 8 bases and J by 8 bases, with 12 bases left in between. The CDR3 is 11 residues long. Germline assignment: CDR1 MNHNY and CDR2 SVGAGI (reference sequence).

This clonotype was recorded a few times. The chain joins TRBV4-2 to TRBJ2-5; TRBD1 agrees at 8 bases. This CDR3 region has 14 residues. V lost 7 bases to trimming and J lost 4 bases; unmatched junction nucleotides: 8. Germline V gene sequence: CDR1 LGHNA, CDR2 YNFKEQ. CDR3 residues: CASTWTGTGETQYF. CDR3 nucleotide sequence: TGTGCCAGCACCTGGACAGGGACAGGAGAGACCCAGTACTTC.

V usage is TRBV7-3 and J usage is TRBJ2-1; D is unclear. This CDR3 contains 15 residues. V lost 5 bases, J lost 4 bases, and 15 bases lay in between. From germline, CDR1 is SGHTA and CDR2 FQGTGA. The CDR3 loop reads CASSVGPGRYNEQFF. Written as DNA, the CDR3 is TGTGCCAGCAGCGTGGGTCCTGGACGTTACAATGAGCAGTTCTTC.

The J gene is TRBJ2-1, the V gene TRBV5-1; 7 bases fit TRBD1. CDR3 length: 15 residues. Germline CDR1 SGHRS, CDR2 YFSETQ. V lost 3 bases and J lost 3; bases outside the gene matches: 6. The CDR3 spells CASSSRQGIYNEQFF. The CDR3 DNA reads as TGCGCCAGCAGCTCAAGACAGGGAATCTACAATGAGCAGTTCTTC.

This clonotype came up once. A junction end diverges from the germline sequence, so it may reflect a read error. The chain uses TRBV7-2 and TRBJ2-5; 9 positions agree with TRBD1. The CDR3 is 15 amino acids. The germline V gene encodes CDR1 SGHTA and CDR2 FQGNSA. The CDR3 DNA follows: TGTGCCGGCAGCTACTGGACAGGGGAAGGAGAGACCCAGTACTTC. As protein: CAGSYWTGEGETQYF.

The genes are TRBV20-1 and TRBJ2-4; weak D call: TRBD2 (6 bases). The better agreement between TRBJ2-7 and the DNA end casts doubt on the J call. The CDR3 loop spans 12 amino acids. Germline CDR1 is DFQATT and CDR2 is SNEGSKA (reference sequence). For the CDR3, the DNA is TGCAGTGCTAGTCCCCTAGCGAACGAGCAGTACTTC. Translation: CSASPLANEQYF.

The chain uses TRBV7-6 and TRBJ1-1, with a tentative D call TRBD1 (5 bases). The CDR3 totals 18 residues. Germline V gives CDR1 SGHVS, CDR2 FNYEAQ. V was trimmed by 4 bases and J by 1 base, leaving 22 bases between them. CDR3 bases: TGTGCCAGCAGCTCCCGGGACCTTTGGCAGGCTGCGAACACTGAAGCTTTCTTT. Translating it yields CASSSRDLWQAANTEAFF.

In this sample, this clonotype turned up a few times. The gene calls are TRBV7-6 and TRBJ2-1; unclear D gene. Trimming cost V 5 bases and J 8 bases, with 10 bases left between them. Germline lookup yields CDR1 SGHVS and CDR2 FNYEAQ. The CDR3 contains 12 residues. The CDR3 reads CASSPYNDEQFF. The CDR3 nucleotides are TGTGCCAGCAGCCCGTACAACGATGAGCAGTTCTTC.

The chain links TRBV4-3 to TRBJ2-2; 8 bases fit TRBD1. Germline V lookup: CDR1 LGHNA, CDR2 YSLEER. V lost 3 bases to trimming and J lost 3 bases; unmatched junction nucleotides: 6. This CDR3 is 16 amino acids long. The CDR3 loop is CASSQRQGPHTGELFF. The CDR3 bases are TGCGCCAGCAGCCAGAGACAGGGGCCCCACACCGGGGAGCTGTTTTTT.

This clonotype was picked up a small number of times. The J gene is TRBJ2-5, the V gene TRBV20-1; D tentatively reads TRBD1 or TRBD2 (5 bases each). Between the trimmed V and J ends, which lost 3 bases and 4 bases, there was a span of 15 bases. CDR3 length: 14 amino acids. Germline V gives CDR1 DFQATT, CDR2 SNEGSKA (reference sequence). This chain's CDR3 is CSASTGDGTETQYF. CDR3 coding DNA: TGCAGTGCTAGTACCGGGGACGGGACAGAGACCCAGTACTTC.

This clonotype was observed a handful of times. In nucleotides, the CDR3 is TGTGCCAGCAGCTTCGGCTGGGCCTACGAGCAGTACTTC. It codes for CASSFGWAYEQYF. This chain links TRBV7-3 with TRBJ2-7; D unresolved. Germline lookup yields CDR1 SGHTA and CDR2 FQGTGA. V was clipped by 3 bases and J by 2 bases, with 8 bases between them. The CDR3 sequence is 13 residues long.

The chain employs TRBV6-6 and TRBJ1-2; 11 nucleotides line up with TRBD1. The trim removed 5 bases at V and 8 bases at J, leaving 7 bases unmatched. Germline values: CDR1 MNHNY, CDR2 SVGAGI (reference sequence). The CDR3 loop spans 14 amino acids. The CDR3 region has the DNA TGTGCCAGCAGTCGTAGGACAGGGGGCGCAGGCTACACCTTC. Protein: CASSRRTGGAGYTF.

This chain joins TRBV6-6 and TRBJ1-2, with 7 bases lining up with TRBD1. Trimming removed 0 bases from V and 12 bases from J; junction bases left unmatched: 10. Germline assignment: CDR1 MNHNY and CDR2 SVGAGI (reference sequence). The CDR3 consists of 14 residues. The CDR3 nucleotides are TGTGCCAGCAGTTACTCGCCAGGGGGGTCTGAAAACACCTTC. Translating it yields CASSYSPGGSENTF.

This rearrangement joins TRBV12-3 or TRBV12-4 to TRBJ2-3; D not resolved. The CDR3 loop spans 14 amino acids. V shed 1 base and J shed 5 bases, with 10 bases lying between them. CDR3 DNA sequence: TGTGCCAGCAGTTTAGTTGAACATCGAGATACGCAGTATTTT. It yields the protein CASSLVEHRDTQYF.

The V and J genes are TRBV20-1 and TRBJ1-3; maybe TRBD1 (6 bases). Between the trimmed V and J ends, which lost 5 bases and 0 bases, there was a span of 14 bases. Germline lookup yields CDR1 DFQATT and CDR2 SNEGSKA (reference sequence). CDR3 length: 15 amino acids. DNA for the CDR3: TGCAGTGCTGACACTACAGGGTACTCTGGAAACACCATATATTTT. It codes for CSADTTGYSGNTIYF.

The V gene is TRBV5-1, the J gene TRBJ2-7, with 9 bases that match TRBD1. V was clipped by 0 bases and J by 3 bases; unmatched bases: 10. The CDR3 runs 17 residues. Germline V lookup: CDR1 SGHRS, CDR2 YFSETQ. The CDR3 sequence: CASSLVGPGQGGYEQYF. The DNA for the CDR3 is TGCGCCAGCAGCTTGGTCGGCCCGGGACAGGGTGGCTACGAGCAGTACTTC.

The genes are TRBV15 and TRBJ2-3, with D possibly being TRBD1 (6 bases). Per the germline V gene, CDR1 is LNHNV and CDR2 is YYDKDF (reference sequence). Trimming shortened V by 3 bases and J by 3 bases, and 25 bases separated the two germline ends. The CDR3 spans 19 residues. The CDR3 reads CATSSDKLETGFLTDTQYF. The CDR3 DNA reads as TGTGCCACCAGCAGCGATAAACTCGAAACAGGGTTCCTAACAGATACGCAGTATTTT.

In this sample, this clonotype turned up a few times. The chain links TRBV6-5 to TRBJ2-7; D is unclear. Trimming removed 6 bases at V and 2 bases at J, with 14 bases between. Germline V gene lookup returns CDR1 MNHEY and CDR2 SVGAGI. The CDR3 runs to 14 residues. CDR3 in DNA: TGTGCCAGCAGCCCACAGTTGAGTCCCTACGAGCAGTACTTC. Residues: CASSPQLSPYEQYF.

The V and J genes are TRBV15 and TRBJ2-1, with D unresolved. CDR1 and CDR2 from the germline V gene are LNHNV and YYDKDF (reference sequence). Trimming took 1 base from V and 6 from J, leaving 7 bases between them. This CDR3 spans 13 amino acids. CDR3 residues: CATSRGPGNEQFF. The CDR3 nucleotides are TGTGCCACCAGCAGAGGACCGGGCAATGAGCAGTTCTTC.

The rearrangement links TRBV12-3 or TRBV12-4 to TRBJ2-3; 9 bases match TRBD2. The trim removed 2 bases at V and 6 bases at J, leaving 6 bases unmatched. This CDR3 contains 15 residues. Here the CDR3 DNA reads TGTGCCAGCAGTTTACATAGCGGGGGAGAGGATACGCAGTATTTT. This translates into CASSLHSGGEDTQYF.

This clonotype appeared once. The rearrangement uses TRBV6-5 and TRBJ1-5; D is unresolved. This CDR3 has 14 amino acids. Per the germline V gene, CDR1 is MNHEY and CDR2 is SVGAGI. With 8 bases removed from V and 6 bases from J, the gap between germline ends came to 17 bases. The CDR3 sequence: CASGPAVGGQPQHF. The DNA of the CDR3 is TGTGCCAGCGGACCTGCTGTGGGTGGTCAGCCCCAGCATTTT.

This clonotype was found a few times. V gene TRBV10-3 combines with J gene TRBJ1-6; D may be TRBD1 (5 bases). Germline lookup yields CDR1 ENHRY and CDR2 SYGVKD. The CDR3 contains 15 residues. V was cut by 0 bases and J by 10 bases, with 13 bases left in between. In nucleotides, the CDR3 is TGTGCCATCAGTGAGTCATCAGGGATTGAGTCACCCCTCCACTTT. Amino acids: CAISESSGIESPLHF.

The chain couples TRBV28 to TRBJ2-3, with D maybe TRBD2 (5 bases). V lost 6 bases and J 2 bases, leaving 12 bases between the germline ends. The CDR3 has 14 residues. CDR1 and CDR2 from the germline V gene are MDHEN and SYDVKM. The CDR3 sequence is CASSQADYTDTQYF. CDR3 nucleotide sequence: TGTGCCAGCAGCCAAGCGGATTACACAGATACGCAGTATTTT.

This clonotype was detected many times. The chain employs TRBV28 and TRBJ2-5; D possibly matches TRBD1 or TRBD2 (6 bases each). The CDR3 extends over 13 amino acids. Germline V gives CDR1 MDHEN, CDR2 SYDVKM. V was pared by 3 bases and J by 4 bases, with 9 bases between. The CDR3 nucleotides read TGTGCCAGCAGTTTTTCGGGGGCAGAGACCCAGTACTTC. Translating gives CASSFSGAETQYF. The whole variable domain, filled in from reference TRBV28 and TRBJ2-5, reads DVKVTQSSRYLVKRTGEKVFLECVQDMDHENMFWYRQDPGLGLRLIYFSYDVKMKEKGDIPEGYSVSREKKERFSLILESASTNQTSMYLCASSFSGAETQYFGPGTRLLVL.

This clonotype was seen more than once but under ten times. CDR3 loop: CASSLFPNHGYDYTEAFF. CDR3 sequence (DNA): TGTGCCAGCAGCTTATTCCCAAATCACGGCTACGACTACACTGAAGCTTTCTTT. The chain combines TRBV7-8 with TRBJ1-1; the D is unclear. Germline lookup yields CDR1 SGHVS and CDR2 FQNEAQ. The CDR3 has 18 residues. Trimming shortened V by 2 bases and J by 3 bases, and 22 bases separated the two germline ends.

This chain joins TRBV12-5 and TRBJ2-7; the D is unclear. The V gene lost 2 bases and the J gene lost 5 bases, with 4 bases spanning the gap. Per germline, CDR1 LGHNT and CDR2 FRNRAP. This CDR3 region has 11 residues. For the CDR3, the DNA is TGTGCTAGTGGTTTGAACCACGAGCAGTACTTC. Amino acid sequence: CASGLNHEQYF. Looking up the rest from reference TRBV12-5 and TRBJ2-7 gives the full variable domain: DARVTQTPRHKVTEMGQEVTMRCQPILGHNTVFWYRQTMMQGLELLAYFRNRAPLDDSGMPKDRFSAEMPDATLATLKIQPSEPRDSAVYFCASGLNHEQYFGPGTRLTVT.